The next 23 T cell receptor beta chains were all read from a single sample in a study of cytomegalovirus exposure and HLA in healthy donors. A multiplex PCR was run with 60 Vbeta primers and 13 Jbeta primers. Libraries were prepared by immunoSEQ multiplex PCR; TCRdb keeps only in-frame clonotypes and omits some of them. This table holds over 100,000 clones, 65% to 90% found once. Sequences were obtained from PBMCs. All receptors come from a woman between 18 and 30 years old in good health and CMV-seropositive.

This rearrangement joins TRBV13 to TRBJ1-1; a weak D match, TRBD1 (6 bases). Germline loops: CDR1 PRHDT, CDR2 FYEKMQ (reference sequence). The length of the CDR3 is 14 residues. Between the trimmed V and J ends, which lost 5 bases and 3 bases, there was a span of 13 bases. The chain's CDR3 is CASSPAGAYTEAFF. The DNA for the CDR3 is TGTGCCAGCAGCCCAGCGGGGGCATACACTGAAGCTTTCTTT.

CDR3 residues: CASSSQGQSGNTIYF. CDR3 nucleotide sequence: TGTGCCAGCAGTTCCCAGGGCCAGTCTGGAAACACCATATATTTT. V is TRBV27 and J is TRBJ1-3; D is perhaps TRBD1 (5 bases). There are 15 residues in the CDR3. V was clipped by 4 bases and J by 1 base, with 11 bases between them. Per the germline V gene, CDR1 is MNHEY and CDR2 is SMNVEV (reference sequence).

This clone has just one count. The genes are TRBV10-3 and TRBJ2-2; 7 positions agree with TRBD2. Germline V gene data show CDR1 as ENHRY and CDR2 as SYGVKD. The CDR3 has 12 residues. The V gene end was trimmed by 10 bases and the J gene end by 3 bases; junction bases not matched to a gene: 2. This CDR3 is CAREGYTGELFF. CDR3 nucleotides: TGTGCCAGGGAGGGGTACACCGGGGAGCTGTTTTTT.

The rearrangement uses TRBV6-1 and TRBJ2-5, with TRBD2 as a possible D gene (5 bases). The ends were cut back, 0 bases at V and 2 bases at J, with 10 bases in the middle. CDR3 length: 15 amino acids. Germline lookup yields CDR1 MNHNS and CDR2 SASEGT. CDR3 nucleotides: TGTGCCAGCAGTGAAGCGGGAGCCGCTCAAGAGACCCAGTACTTC. Translating gives CASSEAGAAQETQYF.

The chain employs TRBV5-1 and TRBJ2-3; no firm D call. V lost 4 bases to trimming and J lost 4 bases, with 16 bases between them. CDR1 is SGHRS and CDR2 is YFSETQ in the germline V gene. The CDR3 length is 15 residues. The CDR3 protein is CASSIGSIAADTQYF. The CDR3 nucleotides are TGCGCCAGCAGCATTGGGTCCATAGCTGCAGATACGCAGTATTTT.

The chain has TRBV7-3 and TRBJ2-1; 9 nucleotides agree with TRBD2. Germline V gene data show CDR1 as SGHTA and CDR2 as FQGTGA. The trim removed 2 bases at V and 8 bases at J, leaving 7 bases unmatched. The CDR3 spans 15 residues. CDR3 residues: CASSLWRGGQDEQFF. The CDR3, as DNA: TGTGCCAGCAGCTTATGGCGGGGGGGCCAGGATGAGCAGTTCTTC. The whole variable domain, filled in from reference TRBV7-3 and TRBJ2-1, reads GAGVSQTPSNKVTEKGKYVELRCDPISGHTALYWYRQSLGQGPEFLIYFQGTGAADDSGLPNDRFFAVRPEGSVSTLKIQRTERGDSAVYLCASSLWRGGQDEQFFGPGTRLTVL.

The chain joins TRBV19 to TRBJ1-6; the D is unclear. Germline loops: CDR1 LNHDA, CDR2 SQIVND (reference sequence). The CDR3 loop spans 12 amino acids. Trimming took off 4 bases at V and 11 bases at J, with 9 bases between the two ends. DNA of the CDR3: TGTGCCAGTAGTAAAGGAGGGCCACCCCTCCACTTT. This codes for CASSKGGPPLHF. Full variable domain (missing parts from reference TRBV19 and TRBJ1-6): DGGITQSPKYLFRKEGQNVTLSCEQNLNHDAMYWYRQDPGQGLRLIYYSQIVNDFQKGDIAEGYSVSREKKESFPLTVTSAQKNPTAFYLCASSKGGPPLHFGNGTRLTVT.

In this sample, this clone turned up a few times. The rearrangement links TRBV4-2 to TRBJ1-4; no definite D call. The CDR3 is 15 residues long. V lost 0 bases, J lost 3 bases, and 8 bases lay in between. CDR1 and CDR2 (germline): LGHNA, YNFKEQ. The CDR3 loop reads CASSQEQSPNEKLFF. The CDR3 coding sequence is TGTGCCAGCAGCCAAGAACAGAGTCCTAATGAAAAACTGTTTTTT.

The CDR3 loop reads CASSRQGADTGELFF. CDR3 nucleotide sequence: TGTGCCAGCAGTCGACAGGGGGCGGACACCGGGGAGCTGTTTTTT. The chain recombines TRBV2 with TRBJ2-2, with 10 bases fitting TRBD1. Unmatched junction bases numbered 3, after V lost 5 bases and J lost 3 bases. Germline loops: CDR1 SNHLY, CDR2 FYNNEI. The CDR3 is 15 residues long. Together with reference TRBV2 and TRBJ2-2, the CDR3 gives the full variable domain: EPEVTQTPSHQVTQMGQEVILRCVPISNHLYFYWYRQILGQKVEFLVSFYNNEISEKSEIFDDQFSVERPDGSNFTLKIRSTKLEDSAMYFCASSRQGADTGELFFGEGSRLTVL.

This clone was detected only once. The J gene is TRBJ1-6, the V gene TRBV27; maybe TRBD1 (6 bases). This CDR3 is 17 amino acids long. The V end lost 6 bases, the J end lost 7 bases, and 22 bases lay between the germline ends. Per the germline V gene, CDR1 is MNHEY and CDR2 is SMNVEV (reference sequence). The CDR3 sequence: CASRDTRSGTNNSPLHF. The CDR3, as DNA: TGTGCCAGCAGGGACACTCGCTCCGGGACAAACAATTCACCCCTCCACTTT.

The chain carries TRBV5-1 and TRBJ1-5; TRBD1 is a possible D gene (5 bases). This CDR3 spans 15 amino acids. Germline CDR1 reads SGHRS; CDR2 reads YFSETQ. Trimming pared 2 bases from V and 3 bases from J, leaving 12 bases between. The CDR3 loop reads CASSLTGAYNQPQHF. The DNA of the CDR3 is TGCGCCAGCAGCTTAACAGGTGCCTACAATCAGCCCCAGCATTTT.

The chain links TRBV6-5 to TRBJ2-5; possible D gene TRBD1, 6 bases. Trimming removed 6 bases from V and 5 bases from J, with 16 bases in between. The length of the CDR3 is 14 residues. From germline, CDR1 is MNHEY and CDR2 SVGAGI. The CDR3 DNA reads as TGTGCCAGCAGACCCTCAGGGGATTGGGAGACCCAGTACTTC. It specifies CASRPSGDWETQYF.

The V call is TRBV5-1, the J call TRBJ2-1; TRBD1 agrees at 7 bases. Looked up from germline, CDR1 is SGHRS and CDR2 is YFSETQ. Unmatched junction bases numbered 2, after V lost 2 bases and J lost 0 bases. The length of the CDR3 is 15 residues. The CDR3 sequence is CASSFDRDSYNEQFF. As DNA, the CDR3 is TGCGCCAGCAGCTTCGACAGGGACTCCTACAATGAGCAGTTCTTC.

The V and J genes are TRBV27 and TRBJ2-3; 11 bases agree with TRBD2. Germline CDR1 and CDR2: MNHEY and SMNVEV (reference sequence). The CDR3 extends over 15 amino acids. The trim removed 8 bases at V and 2 bases at J, leaving 6 bases unmatched. In nucleotides, the CDR3 is TGTGCCAGCGGATTGGGACTAGCGGCCACAGATACGCAGTATTTT. Amino acids: CASGLGLAATDTQYF.

This sequence joins TRBV5-1 and TRBJ1-5; 9 bases align to TRBD1. Looked up from germline, CDR1 is SGHRS and CDR2 is YFSETQ. The CDR3 consists of 14 residues. V was pared by 4 bases and J by 5 bases, with 4 bases of the junction left unmatched. CDR3: CASSVGTGYQPQHF. As DNA, the CDR3 is TGCGCCAGCAGCGTTGGGACAGGGTATCAGCCCCAGCATTTT.

The V and J genes are TRBV2 and TRBJ2-1, with 16 positions matching TRBD2. This CDR3 spans 17 amino acids. Unmatched junction bases numbered 3, after V lost 7 bases and J lost 0 bases. Per the germline V gene, CDR1 is SNHLY and CDR2 is FYNNEI. This CDR3 is CASKGLAGGSSYNEQFF. The DNA for the CDR3 is TGTGCCAGCAAGGGACTAGCGGGGGGGAGCTCCTACAATGAGCAGTTCTTC.

This chain uses TRBV2 with TRBJ2-7; TRBD2 agrees at 7 bases. Germline V CDR1 and CDR2: SNHLY, FYNNEI. V shed 4 bases, J shed 5 bases, and the junction held 11 bases outside the gene matches. The CDR3 sequence is 15 residues long. CDR3 sequence (DNA): TGTGCCAGCAGTGGAGGCTGGGGGGGTGCGGACGAGCAGTACTTC. It yields the protein CASSGGWGGADEQYF.

Only a few counts were recorded for this clone. The genes are TRBV5-1 and TRBJ2-7; 7 bases fit TRBD1. Unmatched junction bases numbered 5, after V lost 4 bases and J lost 4 bases. Germline CDR1 is SGHRS and CDR2 is YFSETQ. The CDR3 loop spans 13 amino acids. CDR3 nucleotides: TGCGCCAGCAGCCCTACAGGGGCATACGAGCAGTACTTC. Protein sequence: CASSPTGAYEQYF.

V and J are TRBV2 and TRBJ1-5; a possible D gene is TRBD1 (6 bases). Germline loops: CDR1 SNHLY, CDR2 FYNNEI. The V end lost 6 bases, the J end lost 4 bases, and 10 bases lay between the germline ends. The CDR3 length is 13 residues. The CDR3, as DNA: TGTGCCAGCAGCTCCGGACAGAATCAGCCCCAGCATTTT. It encodes CASSSGQNQPQHF.

V gene TRBV6-1 combines with J gene TRBJ1-2; TRBD1 agrees at 8 bases. This CDR3 spans 13 amino acids. V lost 6 bases, J lost 4 bases, and 4 bases stayed unmatched. CDR1 and CDR2 (germline): MNHNS, SASEGT. This CDR3 reads CASRGQVFYGYTF. In nucleotides, the CDR3 is TGTGCCAGCAGGGGACAGGTTTTCTATGGCTACACCTTC.

CDR3 DNA: TGTGCCTGGGTGGTGCAGGGGTTGAGCTATGGCTACACCTTC. Its protein product is CAWVVQGLSYGYTF. This sequence joins TRBV30 and TRBJ1-2; D is possibly TRBD1 (6 bases). This CDR3 spans 14 amino acids. With 5 bases removed from V and 4 bases from J, the gap between germline ends came to 17 bases. CDR1 GTSNPN and CDR2 SVGIG come from the germline V gene (reference sequence).

This chain uses TRBV4-1 with TRBJ1-1; 7 bases match TRBD1. The CDR3 spans 15 residues. The germline gives CDR1 MGHRA, CDR2 YSYEKL. J gave up 4 bases and V 0 bases, and 5 bases lay outside the gene matches. This CDR3 reads CASSQDGQGGTEAFF. CDR3 nucleotides: TGCGCCAGCAGCCAAGATGGTCAGGGGGGCACTGAAGCTTTCTTT.

This clone was detected once. This sequence joins TRBV21-1 and TRBJ1-6; TRBD1, the table's D call, lacks a check against the DNA. TRBV21-1 is a documented pseudogene. The CDR3 totals 14 residues. CDR3 coding DNA: TGTGCCACCACTACAGGGTACAAGGGAGCACCCCTCCACTTT. Translation gives CATTTGYKGAPLHF.